This T cell receptor (beta chain) was captured in a study of blood T cell repertoires in COVID-19. Background on the study: The United States, Italy and Spain supplied acute and convalescent COVID-19 samples. Nucleic acid was either cDNA or gDNA, and it came from T cells, B-cell-depleted T cells, or PBMCs.

Germline V CDR1 and CDR2: SGHKS, YYEKEE (reference sequence). This CDR3 is 13 amino acids long. V dropped 5 bases and J dropped 1; count of bases not matched to a gene: 2. Assay: immunoSEQ multiplex PCR; the TCRdb copy retains only in-frame clones and omits some. The data hold roughly 100,000 clones, with roughly four fifths observed a single time. This chain connects TRBV5-5 to TRBJ1-1; TRBD1 matches 7 bases. The TCR sequence derives from a woman in her seventies with acute or convalescent COVID-19. The specimen sequenced was peripheral blood. The CDR3 nucleotides are TGTGCCAGCAGACAGGGGTGGAACACTGAAGCTTTCTTT. Its protein is CASRQGWNTEAFF. Full variable domain (outside the CDR3, taken from reference TRBV5-5 and TRBJ1-1): DAGVTQSPTHLIKTRGQQVTLRCSPISGHKSVSWYQQVLGQGPQFIFQYYEKEERGRGNFPDRFSARQFPNYSSELNVNALLLGDSALYLCASRQGWNTEAFFGQGTRLTVV.